Each of the 6 T cell receptor beta chains below was sequenced from the same sample in a study of blood T cell repertoires in COVID-19. Clones were sequenced by immunoSEQ multiplex PCR, and TCRdb holds only the in-frame ones, with some missing. The sample consists of roughly 350,000 clones, more than 75% of them appearing once. Sequenced input: peripheral blood. The receptors derive from a woman aged 45-65 years with active or convalescent COVID-19.

The chain is built from TRBV11-2 and TRBJ2-6, with D possibly TRBD1 on 5 matching bases. Germline V gene sequence: CDR1 SGHAT, CDR2 FQNNGV. This CDR3 comprises 15 residues. Trimming cost V 3 bases and J 2 bases, with 8 bases left between them. The CDR3, as DNA: TGTGCCAGCAGCTTGCAAGGGGCTGGGGCCAACGTCCTGACTTTC. This translates into CASSLQGAGANVLTF. The variable domain in full, completed from reference TRBV11-2 and TRBJ2-6, reads EAGVAQSPRYKIIEKRQSVAFWCNPISGHATLYWYQQILGQGPKLLIQFQNNGVVDDSQLPKDRFSAERLKGVDSTLKIQPAKLEDSAVYLCASSLQGAGANVLTFGAGSRLTVL.

This clone was picked up one time. This rearrangement joins TRBV28 to TRBJ2-3; 9 positions agree with TRBD2. V lost 2 bases and J lost 9; bases outside the gene matches: 18. Germline V gene sequence: CDR1 MDHEN, CDR2 SYDVKM. CDR3 length: 18 residues. The CDR3: CASSLTPGLAGWGVTQYF. The CDR3 region has the DNA TGTGCCAGCAGTTTAACCCCGGGGCTAGCGGGGTGGGGGGTCACGCAGTATTTT.

This chain connects TRBV19 to TRBJ2-6; weak D call: TRBD1 (6 bases). The germline gives CDR1 LNHDA, CDR2 SQIVND (reference sequence). With 4 bases removed from V and 0 bases from J, the gap between germline ends came to 10 bases. The CDR3 length is 16 residues. This CDR3 is CASSTKTGSGANVLTF. CDR3 nucleotide sequence: TGTGCCAGTAGTACGAAGACAGGCTCTGGGGCCAACGTCCTGACTTTC. Supplemented by reference TRBV19 and TRBJ2-6, the full variable domain reads DGGITQSPKYLFRKEGQNVTLSCEQNLNHDAMYWYRQDPGQGLRLIYYSQIVNDFQKGDIAEGYSVSREKKESFPLTVTSAQKNPTAFYLCASSTKTGSGANVLTFGAGSRLTVL.

This chain joins TRBV2 and TRBJ1-1; TRBD1 agrees at 7 bases. J gave up 0 bases and V 8 bases, and 6 bases lay outside the gene matches. The CDR3 totals 14 residues. CDR1 SNHLY and CDR2 FYNNEI come from the germline V gene. As DNA, the CDR3 is TGTGCCAGCCCCCGACAGGGAGTGAACACTGAAGCTTTCTTT. This sequence encodes CASPRQGVNTEAFF. Full variable domain (rest looked up from reference TRBV2 and TRBJ1-1): EPEVTQTPSHQVTQMGQEVILRCVPISNHLYFYWYRQILGQKVEFLVSFYNNEISEKSEIFDDQFSVERPDGSNFTLKIRSTKLEDSAMYFCASPRQGVNTEAFFGQGTRLTVV.

This clone was seen just once. The chain recombines TRBV28 with TRBJ1-2; D call uncertain. The germline CDR1 and CDR2 sequences are MDHEN and SYDVKM. The CDR3 spans 14 residues. V lost 6 bases and J 7 bases, leaving 18 bases between the germline ends. CDR3 sequence: CASSSGALRGGYTF. The CDR3 region has the DNA TGTGCCAGCAGCTCAGGCGCCCTCCGGGGTGGCTACACCTTC.

In this sample, this clone turned up a few times. This CDR3 is CASKDSYYEQYF. CDR3 nucleotide sequence: TGCGCCAGCAAAGACAGTTACTACGAGCAGTACTTC. The gene calls are TRBV5-1 and TRBJ2-7; a weak D match, TRBD1 (5 bases). Germline-derived CDR1 and CDR2 are SGHRS and YFSETQ. The CDR3 is made up of 12 amino acids. V was cut by 6 bases and J by 3 bases, with 10 bases left in between.